The 27 T cell receptor beta chains below all came from one sample that was sequenced in a study of blood T cells in healthy people across ages. A second roughly 7 to 12 cycle PCR used barcoded and J-beta primers. Using its own MiXCR run on the 5' RACE reads, TCRdb lists one record per CDR3 protein. The sample gives just under 550,000 distinct CDR3 sequences, more than 20% of which show up once; under 9% is in the top ten. In addition, the sample was reused for a study of T cells of mothers and their children.

The sequenced sample was blood. Receptors were obtained from a boy younger than 18 in good health.

The chain couples TRBV28 to TRBJ1-1; D unclear. Germline loops: CDR1 MDHEN, CDR2 SYDVKM. V lost 11 bases and J lost 10, with 8 bases in between. CDR3 length: 8 amino acids. CDR3 protein: CAGSRAFF. DNA for the CDR3: TGTGCCGGATCGAGAGCTTTCTTT.

The V call is TRBV24-1, the J call TRBJ1-1, with D possibly being TRBD1 (5 bases). The V gene lost 7 bases and the J gene lost 1 base, with 9 bases spanning the gap. CDR1 and CDR2 (germline): KGHDR, SFDVKD. This CDR3 has 13 residues. This CDR3 is CATRAGQNTEAFF. CDR3 in DNA: TGTGCCACCAGAGCAGGACAGAACACTGAAGCTTTCTTT.

V usage is TRBV20-1 and J usage is TRBJ2-5, with 8 bases matching TRBD2. This CDR3 is built from 16 residues. J was trimmed by 5 bases and V by 0 bases; bases with no gene match: 11. The germline V gene has CDR1 DFQATT and CDR2 SNEGSKA (reference sequence). This chain's CDR3 is CSARDRVGRALETQYF. CDR3 coding DNA: TGCAGTGCTAGAGATCGAGTCGGGAGGGCCCTGGAGACCCAGTACTTC.

This rearrangement joins TRBV5-1 to TRBJ2-6, with D unresolved. V was cut by 3 bases and J by 1 base, with 8 bases left in between. Per germline, CDR1 SGHRS and CDR2 YFSETQ. The CDR3 length is 15 residues. The chain's CDR3 is CASSSVSSGANVLTF. As DNA, the CDR3 is TGCGCCAGCAGCTCGGTTTCTTCTGGGGCCAACGTCCTGACTTTC.

The J gene is TRBJ1-1, the V gene TRBV3-1; D call uncertain. V was shortened by 4 bases and J by 4 bases, with 10 bases between the two germline ends. Germline loops: CDR1 LGHDT, CDR2 YNNKEL (reference sequence). This CDR3 has 13 amino acids. The DNA for the CDR3 is TGTGCCAGCAGCCGGAACGGAGTCACTGAAGCTTTCTTT. It specifies CASSRNGVTEAFF. The full variable domain, completed using reference TRBV3-1 and TRBJ1-1, is DTAVSQTPKYLVTQMGNDKSIKCEQNLGHDTMYWYKQDSKKFLKIMFSYNNKELIINETVPNRFSPKSPDKAHLNLHINSLELGDSAVYFCASSRNGVTEAFFGQGTRLTVV.

This clonotype has a handful of counts. The chain links TRBV7-2 to TRBJ1-2; possibly TRBD1 for D (6 bases). Germline values: CDR1 SGHTA, CDR2 FQGNSA. CDR3 size: 15 residues. The V gene lost 6 bases and the J gene lost 4 bases, with 18 bases spanning the gap. This chain's CDR3 is CASRTGWGGLYGYTF. DNA of the CDR3: TGTGCCAGCAGGACAGGCTGGGGTGGGCTCTATGGCTACACCTTC. Drawing the rest from reference TRBV7-2 and TRBJ1-2, the complete variable domain is GAGVSQSPSNKVTEKGKDVELRCDPISGHTALYWYRQSLGQGLEFLIYFQGNSAPDKSGLPSDRFSAERTGGSVSTLTIQRTQQEDSAVYLCASRTGWGGLYGYTFGSGTRLTVV.

This clonotype appeared a few times. This chain joins TRBV2 and TRBJ2-1; 7 nucleotides agree with TRBD2. Trimming removed 9 bases from V and 6 bases from J; junction bases left unmatched: 14. Germline V CDR1 and CDR2: SNHLY, FYNNEI. The CDR3 runs to 15 residues. CDR3: CARAGLRRGINEQFF. CDR3 sequence (DNA): TGTGCCAGAGCGGGGCTTAGGCGGGGGATCAATGAGCAGTTCTTC.

CDR3: CASSLDPGLPYF. DNA for the CDR3: TGTGCCAGCAGCTTAGACCCGGGACTACCGTACTTC. The chain joins TRBV7-9 to TRBJ2-7, with 7 bases identical to TRBD2. Germline lookup yields CDR1 SEHNR and CDR2 FQNEAQ (reference sequence). The length of the CDR3 is 12 residues. V lost 1 base and J lost 12; bases outside the gene matches: 6.

The gene calls are TRBV5-4 and TRBJ1-1, with 7 positions matching TRBD1. Unmatched junction bases numbered 10, after V lost 3 bases and J lost 5 bases. This CDR3 is built from 15 residues. Germline values: CDR1 SGHNT, CDR2 YYREEE (reference sequence). The CDR3 sequence is CASSSLRQGGTEAFF. CDR3 sequence (DNA): TGTGCCAGCAGCTCCCTTAGACAGGGCGGGACTGAAGCTTTCTTT.

This clonotype was observed a handful of times. V is TRBV20-1 and J is TRBJ2-3; D may be TRBD1 or TRBD2 (5 bases each). The germline V gene has CDR1 DFQATT and CDR2 SNEGSKA (reference sequence). V lost 8 bases to trimming and J lost 2 bases, with 20 bases between them. The CDR3 covers 15 residues. CDR3 loop: CSFLGVIGITDTQYF. DNA of the CDR3: TGCAGTTTTTTGGGGGTCATTGGGATCACAGATACGCAGTATTTT.

This clonotype was recorded a few times. The chain links TRBV7-3 to TRBJ1-1, with no clear D. V gave up 2 bases and J gave up 5 bases, with 15 bases separating them. The CDR3 runs 15 residues. Germline CDR1 reads SGHTA; CDR2 reads FQGTGA. DNA of the CDR3: TGTGCCAGCAGCTTATTTGAATTATCAGAGACTGAAGCTTTCTTT. Its translation: CASSLFELSETEAFF.

V and J are TRBV12-3 or TRBV12-4 and TRBJ2-2; unclear D gene. The CDR3 is 13 residues long. The germline V and J ends were trimmed by 4 bases and 0 bases, with 3 bases remaining between them. The CDR3, as DNA: TGTGCCAGCAGTTCCACGAACACCGGGGAGCTGTTTTTT. Translation: CASSSTNTGELFF.

This clonotype was seen ten or more times. The genes are TRBV29-1 and TRBJ2-5, with 10 bases that match TRBD2. Germline V CDR1 and CDR2: SQVTM, ANQGSEA. CDR3 length equals 17 residues. Germline trimming cut 5 bases from V and 1 base from J; bases unmatched to any gene: 13. CDR3 sequence (DNA): TGCAGCGTTCCCGGACTAGCGGTGGGGGGGTTCCAAGAGACCCAGTACTTC. Translating gives CSVPGLAVGGFQETQYF.

The chain joins TRBV9 to TRBJ2-5; 7 bases match TRBD2. V lost 3 bases to trimming and J lost 4 bases; unmatched junction nucleotides: 9. The CDR3 contains 15 residues. The V gene's germline CDR1 is SGDLS and CDR2 YYNGEE. DNA of the CDR3: TGTGCCAGCAGCGGCGGGAGTCCGGTGCGAGAGACCCAGTACTTC. The encoded protein is CASSGGSPVRETQYF.

The chain links TRBV4-3 to TRBJ2-5; a weak D match, TRBD2 (6 bases). The J call may be wrong; the DNA end is better matched by TRBJ2-1. The CDR3 length is 15 residues. CDR1 is LGHNA and CDR2 is YSLEER in the germline V gene. The CDR3 sequence: CASSQDTGAYNEQFF. The DNA for the CDR3 is TGCGCCAGCAGCCAAGATACGGGGGCCTACAATGAGCAGTTCTTC.

The chain employs TRBV27 and TRBJ2-7; a weak D match, TRBD1 (6 bases). The CDR3 has 13 residues. The germline CDR1 and CDR2 sequences are MNHEY and SMNVEV (reference sequence). The V and J ends lost 5 bases and 7 bases respectively, with 15 bases between them. Here the CDR3 DNA reads TGTGCCAGCAGTATAAACAGGGTCCGTGAGCAGTACTTC. Translated, it gives CASSINRVREQYF.

Worth noting for this clonotype: This could be a read error, since a much larger clone is one nucleotide away. This chain uses TRBV29-1 with TRBJ2-7, with 11 nucleotides matching TRBD2. The CDR3 length is 13 residues. The germline gives CDR1 SQVTM, CDR2 ANQGSEA. The CDR3 bases are TGCAGCGGGTCTAGCGGGAGGATGAACGAGCAGTGCTTC. This sequence encodes CSGSSGRMNEQCF.

This clonotype was observed at least ten times. This chain links TRBV29-1 with TRBJ2-5; 9 bases map to TRBD1. This CDR3 contains 14 residues. The V gene's germline CDR1 is SQVTM and CDR2 ANQGSEA. V lost 7 bases and J lost 5; bases outside the gene matches: 11. The CDR3 bases are TGCAGCGGACGGGACAGGGCGTATTTCGAGACCCAGTACTTC. It codes for CSGRDRAYFETQYF.

CDR3 in amino acids: CASSLDLGTSGLPPTRETQYF. The CDR3 DNA follows: TGTGCCAGCAGCTTAGACCTCGGGACTAGCGGGTTACCGCCTACCCGGGAGACCCAGTACTTC. V and J are TRBV11-2 and TRBJ2-5, with TRBD2 identical over 12 bases. CDR1 and CDR2 from the germline V gene are SGHAT and FQNNGV. The CDR3 is made up of 21 amino acids. V was pared by 0 bases and J by 5 bases, with 19 bases of the junction left unmatched. Full variable domain (missing parts from reference TRBV11-2 and TRBJ2-5): EAGVAQSPRYKIIEKRQSVAFWCNPISGHATLYWYQQILGQGPKLLIQFQNNGVVDDSQLPKDRFSAERLKGVDSTLKIQPAKLEDSAVYLCASSLDLGTSGLPPTRETQYFGPGTRLLVL.

The gene calls are TRBV25-1 and TRBJ2-1, with 7 bases lining up with TRBD1. The CDR3 has 15 residues. The junction had 8 bases not matched to a gene; V was cut back by 3 bases and J by 6 bases. Germline V lookup: CDR1 MGHDK, CDR2 SYGVNS. The CDR3 reads CASSDPGGGLNEQFF. The CDR3 nucleotides read TGTGCCAGCAGTGACCCAGGGGGTGGTCTCAATGAGCAGTTCTTC. Combining the CDR3 with reference TRBV25-1 and TRBJ2-1 gives the whole variable domain EADIYQTPRYLVIGTGKKITLECSQTMGHDKMYWYQQDPGMELHLIHYSYGVNSTEKGDLSSESTVSRIRTEHFPLTLESARPSHTSQYLCASSDPGGGLNEQFFGPGTRLTVL.

The chain joins TRBV6-5 to TRBJ2-5, with 11 bases identical to TRBD2. The DNA end is a closer match to TRBJ2-7, so the J assignment may be wrong. Germline V gene data show CDR1 as MNHEY and CDR2 as SVGAGI. CDR3 size: 20 residues. The CDR3 is CASSYSIFLAGGGWKNEQYF. The CDR3 region has the DNA TGTGCCAGCAGTTACTCGATATTCCTAGCGGGAGGAGGATGGAAGAACGAGCAGTACTTC.

The genes are TRBV7-9 and TRBJ2-5; TRBD1 agrees at 7 bases. V shed 6 bases and J 0 bases; nucleotides not matched to a gene: 10. CDR1 SEHNR and CDR2 FQNEAQ come from the germline V gene (reference sequence). The CDR3 has 16 residues. This CDR3 reads CASRGTGQYNQETQYF. DNA for the CDR3: TGTGCCAGCAGAGGAACGGGACAGTACAACCAAGAGACCCAGTACTTC.

This clonotype has a handful of counts. The rearrangement links TRBV11-2 to TRBJ2-2; D ambiguous. The V gene's germline CDR1 is SGHAT and CDR2 FQNNGV. The V end was cut by 5 bases, the J end by 8 bases, with 15 bases between. The CDR3 sequence is 14 residues long. The CDR3 DNA follows: TGTGCCAGCAGCCTTATCGACCTCTCGGGGGAGCTGTTTTTT. Its protein product is CASSLIDLSGELFF.

CDR3 sequence: CSARAQGTPNTEAFF. DNA of the CDR3: TGCAGTGCTAGGGCACAGGGCACGCCGAACACTGAAGCTTTCTTT. The chain joins TRBV20-1 to TRBJ1-1, with D tentatively TRBD1 (6 bases). Germline assignment: CDR1 DFQATT and CDR2 SNEGSKA (reference sequence). The CDR3 totals 15 residues. V was pared by 3 bases and J by 1 base, with 15 bases between.

This sequence joins TRBV15 and TRBJ1-1; D possibly corresponds to TRBD1 (5 bases). The V and J ends lost 2 bases and 6 bases respectively, with 19 bases between them. The CDR3 length is 16 residues. Germline V gene sequence: CDR1 LNHNV, CDR2 YYDKDF (reference sequence). CDR3 region: CATSRTTGTRRAEAFF. Here the CDR3 DNA reads TGTGCCACCAGCAGAACCACCGGGACCCGGCGTGCTGAAGCTTTCTTT.

This clonotype appeared a few times. The chain employs TRBV7-2 and TRBJ2-5, with a possible D match to TRBD2 (8 bases). The DNA end is more similar to TRBJ2-7, so the J call may be wrong. The CDR3 runs to 15 residues. The germline gives CDR1 SGHTA, CDR2 FQGNSA. The CDR3 coding sequence is TGTGCCAGCAGCGAACAGGGGACTAGTATCAACGAGCAGTACTTC. This translates into CASSEQGTSINEQYF.

This sequence joins TRBV29-1 and TRBJ2-7; 8 positions match TRBD1. The CDR3 covers 15 residues. Germline V CDR1 and CDR2: SQVTM, ANQGSEA. Trimming cost V 1 base and J 3 bases; bases outside gene matches: 8. The CDR3: CSVEGGTGAFYEQYF. The CDR3 DNA reads as TGCAGCGTTGAAGGCGGGACAGGAGCCTTCTACGAGCAGTACTTC.